This T cell receptor beta chain appears in the sequencing data of a study of radiation and T cells in renal cell carcinoma. The study's findings and limits: In blood, top tumor clones expanded by 2 weeks, shrinking by 4.

Time point described: blood 2 weeks post-SBRT. Indicated treatment: 15 Gy SBRT to primary tumor, nephrectomy 4 weeks later. After SBRT, blood was collected at 2 and 4 weeks, plus baseline. The assay was immunoSEQ multiplex PCR, and TCRdb's table has in-frame clones only and misses some. This table holds fewer than 150,000 clones, 88% found once. As regards this clone: Its antigen is not known.

Here the sequenced sample was blood, taken from a patient whose treatment included radiotherapy and nephrectomy. This sequence originates from a woman in her seventies with renal cell carcinoma.

This chain's CDR3 is CASSWGNEKLFF. In nucleotides, the CDR3 is TGTGCCAGCAGCTGGGGGAATGAAAAACTGTTTTTT. The chain has TRBV7-9 and TRBJ1-4; D perhaps matches TRBD1 (5 bases). V was shortened by 4 bases and J by 5 bases, with 5 bases between the two germline ends. The germline gives CDR1 SEHNR, CDR2 FQNEAQ (reference sequence). This CDR3 contains 12 residues.